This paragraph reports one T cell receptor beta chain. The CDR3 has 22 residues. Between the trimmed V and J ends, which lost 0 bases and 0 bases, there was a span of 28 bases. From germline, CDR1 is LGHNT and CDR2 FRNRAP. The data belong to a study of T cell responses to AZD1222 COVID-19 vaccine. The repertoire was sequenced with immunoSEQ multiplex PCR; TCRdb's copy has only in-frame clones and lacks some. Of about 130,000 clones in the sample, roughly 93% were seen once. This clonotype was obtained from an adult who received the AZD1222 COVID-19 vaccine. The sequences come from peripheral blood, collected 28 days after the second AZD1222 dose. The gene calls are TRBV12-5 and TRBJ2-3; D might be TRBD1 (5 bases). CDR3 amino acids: CASGLVIRVTDPSANSTDTQYF. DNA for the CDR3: TGTGCTAGTGGTTTGGTAATCAGGGTAACCGATCCATCCGCAAATAGCACAGATACGCAGTATTTT.